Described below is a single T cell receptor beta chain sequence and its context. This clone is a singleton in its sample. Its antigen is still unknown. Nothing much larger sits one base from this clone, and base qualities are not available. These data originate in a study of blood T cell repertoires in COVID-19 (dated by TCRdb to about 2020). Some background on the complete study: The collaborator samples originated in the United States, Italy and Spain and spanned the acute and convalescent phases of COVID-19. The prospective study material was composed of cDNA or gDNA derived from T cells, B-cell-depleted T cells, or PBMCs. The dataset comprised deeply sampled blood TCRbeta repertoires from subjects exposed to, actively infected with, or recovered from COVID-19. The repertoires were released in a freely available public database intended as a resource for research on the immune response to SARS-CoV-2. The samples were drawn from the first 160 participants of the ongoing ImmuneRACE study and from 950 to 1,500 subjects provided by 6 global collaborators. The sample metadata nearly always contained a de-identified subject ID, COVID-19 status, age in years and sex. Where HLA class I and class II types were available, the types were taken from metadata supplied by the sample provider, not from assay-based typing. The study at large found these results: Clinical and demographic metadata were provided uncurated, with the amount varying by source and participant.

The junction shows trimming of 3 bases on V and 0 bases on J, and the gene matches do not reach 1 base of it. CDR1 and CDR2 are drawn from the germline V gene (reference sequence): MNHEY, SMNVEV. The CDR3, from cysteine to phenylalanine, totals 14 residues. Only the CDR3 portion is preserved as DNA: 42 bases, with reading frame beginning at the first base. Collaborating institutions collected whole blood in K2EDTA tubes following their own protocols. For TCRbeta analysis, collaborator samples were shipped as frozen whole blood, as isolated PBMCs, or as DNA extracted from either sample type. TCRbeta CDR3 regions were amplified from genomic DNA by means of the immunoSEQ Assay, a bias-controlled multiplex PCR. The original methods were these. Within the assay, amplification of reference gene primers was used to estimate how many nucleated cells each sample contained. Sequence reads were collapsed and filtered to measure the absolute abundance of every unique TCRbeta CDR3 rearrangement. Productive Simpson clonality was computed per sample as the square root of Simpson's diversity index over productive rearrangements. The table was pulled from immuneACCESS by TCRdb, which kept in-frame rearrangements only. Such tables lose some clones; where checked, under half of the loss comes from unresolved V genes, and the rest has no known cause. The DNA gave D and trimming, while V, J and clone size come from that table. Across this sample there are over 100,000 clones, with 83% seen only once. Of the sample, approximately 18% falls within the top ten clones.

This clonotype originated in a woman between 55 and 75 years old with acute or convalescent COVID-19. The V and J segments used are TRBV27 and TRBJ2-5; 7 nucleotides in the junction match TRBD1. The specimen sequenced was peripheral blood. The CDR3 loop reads CASSLDRYQETQYF. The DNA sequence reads TGTGCCAGCAGTTTGGACAGGTACCAAGAGACCCAGTACTTC.